Sequencing of this TCR beta chain was carried out in a study of beta chain features in type 1 diabetes. Germline CDR1 and CDR2: SEHNR and FQNEAQ (reference sequence). The CDR3 consists of 14 residues. V was clipped by 7 bases and J by 1 base, with 13 bases between them. Study-wide points: All four CD4+ subsets from Type 1 diabetes patients carried moderately but significantly shorter TCRB CDR3s.

Sequenced material consisted of expressed TCRB transcripts (all of the isolated RNA was reverse transcribed). The table came from immunoSEQ multiplex PCR; TCRdb's copy has only in-frame clones and leaves some out. The repertoire consists of around 150,000 clones, with around 8% occurring once and the leading ten covering about 0.5%. Comments on this clone: Its specificity is unknown.

Sorted CD4+ subsets: naive, central memory, regulatory, stem cell-like memory (CD45RO/CCR7/CD25/CD127/CD95/CD27 panel). The source is a woman aged 18-29 years with type 1 diabetes. The rearrangement links TRBV7-9 to TRBJ1-1; D unresolved. Sequences were obtained from central memory CD4+ T cells from blood. The CDR3 nucleotides read TGTGCCAGCACACTCGACAATCGGAACACTGAAGCTTTCTTT. It yields the protein CASTLDNRNTEAFF.